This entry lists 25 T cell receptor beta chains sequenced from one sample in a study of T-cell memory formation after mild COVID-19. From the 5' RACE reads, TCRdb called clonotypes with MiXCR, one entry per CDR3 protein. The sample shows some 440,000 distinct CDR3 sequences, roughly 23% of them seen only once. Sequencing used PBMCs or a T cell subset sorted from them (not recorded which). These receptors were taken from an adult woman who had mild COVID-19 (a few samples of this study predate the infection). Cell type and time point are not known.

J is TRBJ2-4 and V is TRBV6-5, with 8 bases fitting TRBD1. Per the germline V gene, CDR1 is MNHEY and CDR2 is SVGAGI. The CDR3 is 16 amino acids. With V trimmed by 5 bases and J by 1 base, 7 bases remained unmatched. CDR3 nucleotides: TGTGCCAGCAGTGCCGGGGACAGGAGGGCCAAAAACATTCAGTACTTC. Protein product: CASSAGDRRAKNIQYF.

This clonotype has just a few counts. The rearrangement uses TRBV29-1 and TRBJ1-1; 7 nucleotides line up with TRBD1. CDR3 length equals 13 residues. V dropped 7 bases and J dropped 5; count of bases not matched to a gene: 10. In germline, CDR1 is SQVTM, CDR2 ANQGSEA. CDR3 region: CSGDREVWTEAFF. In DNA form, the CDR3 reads TGCAGCGGTGACAGGGAGGTATGGACTGAAGCTTTCTTT.

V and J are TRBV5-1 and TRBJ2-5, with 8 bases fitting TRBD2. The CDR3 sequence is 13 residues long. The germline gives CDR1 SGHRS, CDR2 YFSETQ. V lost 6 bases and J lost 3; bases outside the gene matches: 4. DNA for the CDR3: TGCGCCAGCACCGGAGCGGGAGAAGAGACCCAGTACTTC. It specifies CASTGAGEETQYF.

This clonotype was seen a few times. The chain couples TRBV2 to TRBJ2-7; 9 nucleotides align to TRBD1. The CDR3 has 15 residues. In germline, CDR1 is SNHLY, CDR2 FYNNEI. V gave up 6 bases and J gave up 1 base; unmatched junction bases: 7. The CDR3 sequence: CASSRGTGISYEQYF. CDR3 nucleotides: TGTGCCAGCAGCCGCGGGACAGGGATATCCTACGAGCAGTACTTC.

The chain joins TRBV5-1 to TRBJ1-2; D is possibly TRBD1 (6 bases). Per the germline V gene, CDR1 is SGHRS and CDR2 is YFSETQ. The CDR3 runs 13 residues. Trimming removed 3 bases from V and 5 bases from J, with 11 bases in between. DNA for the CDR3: TGCGCCAGCAGCTACAGGGAGCGGTATGGCTACACCTTC. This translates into CASSYRERYGYTF. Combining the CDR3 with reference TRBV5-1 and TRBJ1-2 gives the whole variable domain KAGVTQTPRYLIKTRGQQVTLSCSPISGHRSVSWYQQTPGQGLQFLFEYFSETQRNKGNFPGRFSGRQFSNSRSEMNVSTLELGDSALYLCASSYRERYGYTFGSGTRLTVV.

CDR3 protein: CASRPRLVQETQYF. CDR3 nucleotide sequence: TGTGCCAGCAGACCAAGACTGGTTCAAGAGACCCAGTACTTC. The chain links TRBV12-3 or TRBV12-4 to TRBJ2-5; D gene uncertain. Trimming left V 6 bases short and J 2 bases short, with 13 bases between. The CDR3 is made up of 14 amino acids.

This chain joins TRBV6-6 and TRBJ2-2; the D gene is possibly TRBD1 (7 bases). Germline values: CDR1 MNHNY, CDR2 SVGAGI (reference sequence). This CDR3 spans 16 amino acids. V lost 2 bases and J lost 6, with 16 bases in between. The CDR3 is CASSYRSSGGSGELFF. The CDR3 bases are TGTGCCAGCAGTTACAGAAGTTCAGGGGGGTCCGGGGAGCTGTTTTTT.

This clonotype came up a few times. CDR3 nucleotides: TGTGCCTGGAGTTTTGGGGACACCGGGGAGCTGTTTTTT. Translated: CAWSFGDTGELFF. V and J are TRBV30 and TRBJ2-2; D ambiguous. The germline V gene has CDR1 GTSNPN and CDR2 SVGIG (reference sequence). The CDR3 contains 13 residues. V lost 2 bases to trimming and J lost 3 bases, with 7 bases between them.

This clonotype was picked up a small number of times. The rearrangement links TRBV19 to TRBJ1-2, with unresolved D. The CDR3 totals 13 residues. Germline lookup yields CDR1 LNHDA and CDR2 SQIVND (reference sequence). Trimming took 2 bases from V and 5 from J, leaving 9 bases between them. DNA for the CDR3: TGTGCCAGTAGTATAACGGCAGTGTATGGCTACACCTTC. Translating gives CASSITAVYGYTF.

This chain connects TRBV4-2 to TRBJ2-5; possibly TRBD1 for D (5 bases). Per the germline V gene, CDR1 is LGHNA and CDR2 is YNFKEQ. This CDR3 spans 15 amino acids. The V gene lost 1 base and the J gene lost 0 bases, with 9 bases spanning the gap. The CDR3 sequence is CASSQVQGNQETQYF. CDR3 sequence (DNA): TGTGCCAGCAGCCAAGTTCAGGGAAACCAAGAGACCCAGTACTTC.

CDR3 bases: TGTGCCAGCAGTGAAGAGGCAGGTACCGGGGAGCTGTTTTTT. It encodes CASSEEAGTGELFF. The chain is built from TRBV6-4 and TRBJ2-2; no clear D gene. CDR3 length: 14 amino acids. Germline CDR1 is MRHNA and CDR2 is SNTAGT. Trimming removed 3 bases from V and 5 bases from J, with 10 bases in between.

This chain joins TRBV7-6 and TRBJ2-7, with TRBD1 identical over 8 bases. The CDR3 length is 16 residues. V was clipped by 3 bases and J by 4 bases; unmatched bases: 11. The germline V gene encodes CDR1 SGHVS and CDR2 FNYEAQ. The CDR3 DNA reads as TGTGCCAGCAGCTTCTATGAGGACAGGGTTTTATACGAGCAGTACTTC. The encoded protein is CASSFYEDRVLYEQYF. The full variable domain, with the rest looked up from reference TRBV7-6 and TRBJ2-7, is GAGVSQSPRYKVTKRGQDVALRCDPISGHVSLYWYRQALGQGPEFLTYFNYEAQQDKSGLPNDRFSAERPEGSISTLTIQRTEQRDSAMYRCASSFYEDRVLYEQYFGPGTRLTVT.

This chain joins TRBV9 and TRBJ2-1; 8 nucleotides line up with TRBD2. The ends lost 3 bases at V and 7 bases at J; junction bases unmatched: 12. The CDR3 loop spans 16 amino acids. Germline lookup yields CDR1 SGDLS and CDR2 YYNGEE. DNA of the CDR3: TGTGCCAGCAGCGGGCTCGGAAGCGGGAGTGCGAATGAGCAGTTCTTC. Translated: CASSGLGSGSANEQFF.

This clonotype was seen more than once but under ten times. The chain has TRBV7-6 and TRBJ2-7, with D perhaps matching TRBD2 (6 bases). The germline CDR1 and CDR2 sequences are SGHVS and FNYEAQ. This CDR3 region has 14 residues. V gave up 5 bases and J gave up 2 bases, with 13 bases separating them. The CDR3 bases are TGTGCCAGCAGCGACATTCGGGGGACCTACGAGCAGTACTTC. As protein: CASSDIRGTYEQYF.

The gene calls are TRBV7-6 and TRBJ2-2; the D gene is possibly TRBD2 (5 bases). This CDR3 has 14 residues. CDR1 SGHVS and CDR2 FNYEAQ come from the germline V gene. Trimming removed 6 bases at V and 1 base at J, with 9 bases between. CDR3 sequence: CASRERENTGELFF. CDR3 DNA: TGTGCCAGCAGGGAGAGGGAGAACACCGGGGAGCTGTTTTTT.

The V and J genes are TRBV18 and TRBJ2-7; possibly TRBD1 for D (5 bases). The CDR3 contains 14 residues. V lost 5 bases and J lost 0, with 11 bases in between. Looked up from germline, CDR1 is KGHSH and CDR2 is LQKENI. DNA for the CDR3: TGTGCCAGCTCATCACAGGTTAGCTCCTACGAGCAGTACTTC. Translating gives CASSSQVSSYEQYF.

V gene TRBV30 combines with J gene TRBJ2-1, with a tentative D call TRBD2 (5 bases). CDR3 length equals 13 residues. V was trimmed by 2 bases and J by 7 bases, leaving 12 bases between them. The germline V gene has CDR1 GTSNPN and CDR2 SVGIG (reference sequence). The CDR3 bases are TGTGCCTGGAGTTGGGAGTTGGGGAATGAGCAGTTCTTC. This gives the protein CAWSWELGNEQFF.

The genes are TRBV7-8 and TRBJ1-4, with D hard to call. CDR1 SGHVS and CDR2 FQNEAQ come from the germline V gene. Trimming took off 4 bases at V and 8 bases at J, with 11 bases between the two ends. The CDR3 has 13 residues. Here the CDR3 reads CASSSPNAEKLFF. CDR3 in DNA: TGTGCCAGCAGCTCCCCCAATGCGGAAAAACTGTTTTTT. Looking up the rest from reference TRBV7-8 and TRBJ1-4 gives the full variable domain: GAGVSQSPRYKVAKRGQDVALRCDPISGHVSLFWYQQALGQGPEFLTYFQNEAQLDKSGLPSDRFFAERPEGSVSTLKIQRTQQEDSAVYLCASSSPNAEKLFFGSGTQLSVL.

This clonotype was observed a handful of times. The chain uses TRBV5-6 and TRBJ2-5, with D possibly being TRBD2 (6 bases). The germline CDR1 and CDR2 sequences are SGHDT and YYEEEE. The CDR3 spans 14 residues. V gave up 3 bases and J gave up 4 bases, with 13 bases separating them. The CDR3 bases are TGTGCCAGCAGCTGGGGCGGGATTAGAGAGACCCAGTACTTC. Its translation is CASSWGGIRETQYF.

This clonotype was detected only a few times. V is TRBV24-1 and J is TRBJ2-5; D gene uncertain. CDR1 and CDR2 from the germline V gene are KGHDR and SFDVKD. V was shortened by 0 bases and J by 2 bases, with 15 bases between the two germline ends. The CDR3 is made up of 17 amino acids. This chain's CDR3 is CATSDLAHGTDQETQYF. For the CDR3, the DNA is TGTGCCACCAGTGATTTGGCCCACGGTACAGATCAAGAGACCCAGTACTTC.

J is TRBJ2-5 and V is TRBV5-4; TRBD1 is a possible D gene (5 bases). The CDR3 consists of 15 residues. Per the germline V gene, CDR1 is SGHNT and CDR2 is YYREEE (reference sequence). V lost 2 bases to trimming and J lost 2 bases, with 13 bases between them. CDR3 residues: CASSFDRRGQETQYF. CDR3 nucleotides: TGTGCCAGCAGCTTTGACAGAAGGGGACAAGAGACCCAGTACTTC.

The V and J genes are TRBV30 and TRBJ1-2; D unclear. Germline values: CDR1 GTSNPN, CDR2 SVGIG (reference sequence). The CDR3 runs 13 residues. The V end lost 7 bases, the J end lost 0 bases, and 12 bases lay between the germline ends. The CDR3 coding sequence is TGTGCCTTGCGTATATCCGCTAACTATGGCTACACCTTC. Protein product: CALRISANYGYTF.

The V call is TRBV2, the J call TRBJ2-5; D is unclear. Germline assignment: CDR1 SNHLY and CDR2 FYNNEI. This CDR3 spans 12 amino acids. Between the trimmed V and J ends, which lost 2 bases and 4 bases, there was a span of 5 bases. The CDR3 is CASSEIRETQYF. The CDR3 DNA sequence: TGTGCCAGCAGTGAAATTAGAGAGACCCAGTACTTC.

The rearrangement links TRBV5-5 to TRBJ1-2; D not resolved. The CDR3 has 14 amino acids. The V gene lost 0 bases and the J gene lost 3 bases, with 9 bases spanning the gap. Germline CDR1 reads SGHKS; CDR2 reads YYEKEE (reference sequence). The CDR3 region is CASSLDVPDYGYTF. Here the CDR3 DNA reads TGTGCCAGCAGCTTGGATGTCCCGGACTATGGCTACACCTTC.

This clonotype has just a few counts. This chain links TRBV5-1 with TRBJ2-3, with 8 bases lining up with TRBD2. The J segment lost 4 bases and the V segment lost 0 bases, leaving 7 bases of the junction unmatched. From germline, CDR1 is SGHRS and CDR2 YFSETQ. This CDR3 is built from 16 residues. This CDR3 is CASSLASSGTPDTQYF. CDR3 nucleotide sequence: TGCGCCAGCAGCTTGGCGAGTAGCGGGACGCCAGATACGCAGTATTTT.